The 4 T cell receptor beta chains in this list originate from one sample, sequenced in a study of blood T cell repertoires in COVID-19. Profiling relied on immunoSEQ multiplex PCR, and the TCRdb table lists in-frame clones only, not all of them. The sample holds fewer than 50,000 clones, 87% seen once. What was sequenced was peripheral blood. The receptors here all came from a man aged 60 to 75 with COVID-19, enrolled during active disease.

This rearrangement joins TRBV27 to TRBJ2-7; no firm D call. The V end was cut by 5 bases, the J end by 1 base, with 9 bases between. Per germline, CDR1 MNHEY and CDR2 SMNVEV (reference sequence). The CDR3 contains 13 residues. The CDR3 DNA follows: TGTGCCAGCAGTCCCGACACGTCCTACGAGCAGTACTTC. This codes for CASSPDTSYEQYF.

This clone showed up just a few times. This sequence joins TRBV4-3 and TRBJ2-1, with TRBD2 matching 8 bases. V trimming: 0 bases; J trimming: 8 bases; junction bases outside the gene matches: 12. Germline assignment: CDR1 LGHNA and CDR2 YSLEER. This CDR3 comprises 17 residues. CDR3 loop: CASSQDPPSGPPDEQFF. In nucleotides, the CDR3 is TGCGCCAGCAGCCAAGATCCTCCTAGCGGGCCCCCTGATGAGCAGTTCTTC.

This clone appeared a single time. V and J are TRBV12-3 or TRBV12-4 and TRBJ1-5, with unresolved D. Between the trimmed V and J ends, which lost 3 bases and 7 bases, there was a span of 10 bases. The length of the CDR3 is 13 residues. CDR3: CASSFSREQPQHF. As DNA, the CDR3 is TGTGCCAGCAGTTTCTCAAGGGAGCAGCCCCAGCATTTT.

The chain joins TRBV9 to TRBJ1-4; tentative D call: TRBD1 (5 bases). There are 14 residues in the CDR3. Deletions cut 2 bases from V and 5 bases from J, with 10 bases between. CDR1 is SGDLS and CDR2 is YYNGEE in the germline V gene. The CDR3 here is CASSVDQGNEKLFF. CDR3 nucleotide sequence: TGTGCCAGCAGCGTCGACCAGGGAAATGAAAAACTGTTTTTT.